These 29 T cell receptor beta chains were sequenced from one sample in a study of PD-L1 blockade in urothelial cancer. Clones were read by immunoSEQ multiplex PCR, and TCRdb kept only the in-frame ones, dropping some. The sample consists of around 100,000 clones, roughly 84% of them appearing once. Sample time point: pretreatment peripheral blood. The starting material was PBMCs, obtained around atezolizumab (anti-PD-L1) treatment. The receptors were gathered from a man in his 60s with urothelial cancer.

The chain combines TRBV9 with TRBJ2-7; 7 nucleotides agree with TRBD2. The ends lost 4 bases at V and 6 bases at J; junction bases unmatched: 10. CDR1 and CDR2 from the germline V gene are SGDLS and YYNGEE. The CDR3 spans 14 residues. CDR3 loop: CASSHQGGEGEQYF. CDR3 in DNA: TGTGCCAGCAGCCACCAGGGAGGGGAGGGCGAGCAGTACTTC.

In nucleotides, the CDR3 is TGTGCCAGCAGCTGGCCGGGACTAGCCGTCTACGAGCAGTACTTC. Encoded protein: CASSWPGLAVYEQYF. V and J are TRBV7-2 and TRBJ2-7; TRBD2 matches at 9 bases. CDR1 and CDR2 from the germline V gene are SGHTA and FQGNSA. This CDR3 comprises 15 residues. Unmatched junction bases numbered 7, after V lost 4 bases and J lost 3 bases.

In this sample, this clone turned up once. The V call is TRBV6-1, the J call TRBJ2-7, with 7 positions matching TRBD2. The CDR3 sequence is 14 residues long. Trimming cost V 5 bases and J 5 bases; bases outside gene matches: 9. Germline CDR1 reads MNHNS; CDR2 reads SASEGT. This CDR3 is CASSPSGIRDEQYF. Written as DNA, the CDR3 is TGTGCCAGCAGTCCAAGCGGGATTCGAGACGAGCAGTACTTC.

This sequence joins TRBV6-6 and TRBJ1-5; D is possibly TRBD1 (5 bases). The V end was cut by 2 bases, the J end by 2 bases, with 7 bases between. The CDR3 runs to 14 residues. Germline V lookup: CDR1 MNHNY, CDR2 SVGAGI (reference sequence). CDR3 sequence: CASSYPGGNQPQHF. The DNA for the CDR3 is TGTGCCAGCAGTTACCCGGGGGGCAATCAGCCCCAGCATTTT.

The chain carries TRBV28 and TRBJ1-1, with D unresolved. V was trimmed by 5 bases and J by 5 bases, leaving 15 bases between them. CDR3 length equals 14 residues. Per germline, CDR1 MDHEN and CDR2 SYDVKM. CDR3 sequence reads: CASSQRVVRTEAFF. The CDR3 region has the DNA TGTGCCAGCAGTCAGAGGGTAGTACGGACTGAAGCTTTCTTT.

The rearrangement links TRBV6-6 to TRBJ2-7; D unresolved. Germline V gene sequence: CDR1 MNHNY, CDR2 SVGAGI (reference sequence). This CDR3 is built from 13 residues. The V end lost 4 bases, the J end lost 2 bases, and 9 bases lay between the germline ends. Here the CDR3 DNA reads TGTGCCAGCAGTTCCTCGGGCCCCTACGAGCAGTACTTC. Translated, it gives CASSSSGPYEQYF.

This clone was seen a handful of times. This chain links TRBV11-2 with TRBJ2-1; D not certain. CDR1 is SGHAT and CDR2 is FQNNGV in the germline V gene. V lost 0 bases, J lost 10 bases, and 10 bases lay in between. The CDR3 is 13 amino acids. The CDR3 protein is CASSLDGPREQFF. The CDR3, as DNA: TGTGCCAGCAGCTTAGACGGTCCACGGGAGCAGTTCTTC. The full variable domain, rest sourced from reference TRBV11-2 and TRBJ2-1, is EAGVAQSPRYKIIEKRQSVAFWCNPISGHATLYWYQQILGQGPKLLIQFQNNGVVDDSQLPKDRFSAERLKGVDSTLKIQPAKLEDSAVYLCASSLDGPREQFFGPGTRLTVL.

A single count supports this clone. The CDR3: CASSFKTGHQVGNQPQHF. In DNA, the CDR3 is TGTGCCAGCAGCTTCAAGACAGGGCATCAGGTGGGGAATCAGCCCCAGCATTTT. The V and J genes are TRBV21-1 and TRBJ1-5; TRBD1 is the table's D call and was not checked against the DNA. TRBV21-1 is a pseudogene locus. The CDR3 contains 18 residues.

This chain links TRBV30 with TRBJ2-2; 9 bases match TRBD2. The V gene's germline CDR1 is GTSNPN and CDR2 SVGIG (reference sequence). The V gene end was trimmed by 0 bases and the J gene end by 6 bases; junction bases not matched to a gene: 5. This CDR3 region has 15 residues. In DNA form, the CDR3 reads TGTGCCTGGAGTGTACTGACTAGCGGACCCGGGGAGCTGTTTTTT. Its protein is CAWSVLTSGPGELFF.

The chain carries TRBV5-1 and TRBJ2-7; no reliable D call. The CDR3 sequence is 13 residues long. Germline CDR1 reads SGHRS; CDR2 reads YFSETQ. V lost 5 bases, J lost 3 bases, and 12 bases lay in between. Here the CDR3 reads CASSFATGYEQYF. CDR3 bases: TGCGCCAGCAGTTTCGCGACTGGCTACGAGCAGTACTTC.

This chain uses TRBV9 with TRBJ2-3; 7 nucleotides align to TRBD2. The CDR3 length is 15 residues. Looked up from germline, CDR1 is SGDLS and CDR2 is YYNGEE. Trimming took 5 bases from V and 0 from J; bases not matched to a gene: 6. The CDR3 nucleotides are TGTGCCAGCAGGAGGGGAGGGGCTAGCACAGATACGCAGTATTTT. Its protein is CASRRGGASTDTQYF.

The chain joins TRBV29-1 to TRBJ2-7; D not resolved. The V and J ends lost 4 bases and 0 bases respectively, with 10 bases between them. Germline lookup yields CDR1 SQVTM and CDR2 ANQGSEA. The CDR3 has 13 residues. CDR3 protein: CSVGGYNSYEQYF. In DNA, the CDR3 is TGCAGCGTTGGAGGCTACAACTCCTACGAGCAGTACTTC.

The chain recombines TRBV11-3 with TRBJ2-5; 8 nucleotides agree with TRBD1. V was pared by 5 bases and J by 4 bases, with 6 bases of the junction left unmatched. Germline V gives CDR1 SGHNT, CDR2 YENEEA. The CDR3 covers 14 residues. CDR3 protein: CASSPGQGGETQYF. CDR3 nucleotide sequence: TGTGCCAGCAGCCCTGGACAGGGAGGAGAGACCCAGTACTTC.

V usage is TRBV7-9 and J usage is TRBJ2-1, with 13 positions matching TRBD2. CDR1 is SEHNR and CDR2 is FQNEAQ in the germline V gene (reference sequence). The CDR3 sequence is 17 residues long. V was pared by 5 bases and J by 2 bases, with 6 bases of the junction left unmatched. This CDR3 reads CASSPPGTSGAYNEQFF. The CDR3 region has the DNA TGTGCCAGCAGCCCACCAGGGACTAGCGGGGCCTACAATGAGCAGTTCTTC.

This clone showed up just a few times. The J gene is TRBJ1-2, the V gene TRBV28; 9 bases line up with TRBD1. This CDR3 contains 14 residues. V lost 4 bases, J lost 8 bases, and 8 bases stayed unmatched. From germline, CDR1 is MDHEN and CDR2 SYDVKM. The CDR3 DNA follows: TGTGCCAGCAGTTCAACCGGGACAGGGCACGGCTACACCTTC. Protein product: CASSSTGTGHGYTF.

The chain combines TRBV5-1 with TRBJ2-1, with 9 positions matching TRBD2. From germline, CDR1 is SGHRS and CDR2 YFSETQ. With 4 bases clipped from V and 2 bases from J, the junction kept 10 bases outside the gene matches. CDR3 size: 17 residues. The CDR3 DNA reads as TGCGCCAGCAGCCAACCATCTAGCGGGGCTACCTACAATGAGCAGTTCTTC. Its translation: CASSQPSSGATYNEQFF.

The chain is built from TRBV28 and TRBJ1-1, with TRBD1 matching over 9 bases. The CDR3 extends over 19 amino acids. The J segment lost 3 bases and the V segment lost 3 bases, leaving 17 bases of the junction unmatched. CDR1 and CDR2 (germline): MDHEN, SYDVKM. This CDR3 reads CASSFPLLKTNRGHTEAFF. The CDR3 DNA follows: TGTGCCAGCAGTTTCCCCCTACTTAAGACTAACAGGGGGCACACTGAAGCTTTCTTT.

V is TRBV10-3 and J is TRBJ2-5, with 12 bases fitting TRBD2. Unmatched junction bases numbered 6, after V lost 6 bases and J lost 7 bases. This CDR3 has 14 amino acids. Germline CDR1 is ENHRY and CDR2 is SYGVKD. DNA for the CDR3: TGTGCCATCAGCGAGACTAGCGGGGGTGGGACCCAGTACTTC. Residues: CAISETSGGGTQYF.

The chain uses TRBV6-1 and TRBJ2-7, with 11 bases identical to TRBD1. With 10 bases clipped from V and 5 bases from J, the junction kept 13 bases outside the gene matches. Germline assignment: CDR1 MNHNS and CDR2 SASEGT. This CDR3 is 15 amino acids long. This CDR3 is CATTPGQGVFDEQYF. In DNA, the CDR3 is TGTGCCACCACCCCGGGACAGGGGGTATTCGACGAGCAGTACTTC.

The chain is built from TRBV11-2 and TRBJ2-3, with 8 bases that match TRBD2. CDR1 and CDR2 (germline): SGHAT, FQNNGV. Trimming cost V 5 bases and J 0 bases; bases outside gene matches: 4. This CDR3 has 15 residues. In DNA form, the CDR3 reads TGTGCCAGCAGCCCCGGGGGGGGAAGCACAGATACGCAGTATTTT. Residues: CASSPGGGSTDTQYF. The whole variable domain, remainder taken from reference TRBV11-2 and TRBJ2-3, is EAGVAQSPRYKIIEKRQSVAFWCNPISGHATLYWYQQILGQGPKLLIQFQNNGVVDDSQLPKDRFSAERLKGVDSTLKIQPAKLEDSAVYLCASSPGGGSTDTQYFGPGTRLTVL.

V and J are TRBV5-1 and TRBJ2-3; 11 bases are shared with TRBD2. This CDR3 is built from 18 residues. CDR1 SGHRS and CDR2 YFSETQ come from the germline V gene. V lost 3 bases to trimming and J lost 0 bases; unmatched junction nucleotides: 9. CDR3 amino acids: CASSSRLLAGASTDTQYF. Here the CDR3 DNA reads TGCGCCAGCAGCTCCCGTCTACTAGCGGGAGCTAGCACAGATACGCAGTATTTT.

V usage is TRBV5-6 and J usage is TRBJ2-7; 14 bases are a match to TRBD2. The CDR3 is 14 residues long. Unmatched junction bases numbered 4, after V lost 2 bases and J lost 9 bases. Per the germline V gene, CDR1 is SGHDT and CDR2 is YYEEEE. CDR3 region: CASSLQGLAGAQYF. DNA for the CDR3: TGTGCCAGCAGCTTACAGGGACTAGCGGGAGCGCAGTACTTC.

The chain carries TRBV7-2 and TRBJ2-1, with D possibly being TRBD2 (6 bases). Looked up from germline, CDR1 is SGHTA and CDR2 is FQGNSA. V lost 3 bases and J lost 9, with 21 bases in between. This CDR3 has 16 residues. The CDR3 is CASSFGVLGGWSEQFF. For the CDR3, the DNA is TGTGCCAGCAGCTTCGGTGTCTTGGGGGGATGGAGTGAGCAGTTCTTC. Full variable domain (rest looked up from reference TRBV7-2 and TRBJ2-1): GAGVSQSPSNKVTEKGKDVELRCDPISGHTALYWYRQSLGQGLEFLIYFQGNSAPDKSGLPSDRFSAERTGGSVSTLTIQRTQQEDSAVYLCASSFGVLGGWSEQFFGPGTRLTVL.

V and J are TRBV9 and TRBJ2-1; the match to TRBD2 covers 12 bases. The V and J ends lost 0 bases and 12 bases, in that order; junction bases with no gene match: 13. The germline V gene has CDR1 SGDLS and CDR2 YYNGEE. This CDR3 is 17 amino acids long. The CDR3 is CASSVGGGTSGQMGQFF. DNA for the CDR3: TGTGCCAGCAGCGTAGGCGGAGGGACTAGCGGGCAGATGGGGCAGTTCTTC.

V gene TRBV2 combines with J gene TRBJ2-1, with a possible D match to TRBD2 (5 bases). The CDR3 is made up of 15 amino acids. V shed 1 base and J shed 0 bases, with 7 bases lying between them. Germline values: CDR1 SNHLY, CDR2 FYNNEI. CDR3 amino acids: CASSEVRGSYNEQFF. The CDR3, as DNA: TGTGCCAGCAGTGAAGTTCGGGGCTCCTACAATGAGCAGTTCTTC.

Worth noting for this clone: Other DNA sequences of this sample code for an identical CDR3. This sequence joins TRBV27 and TRBJ2-1; D ambiguous. The germline V and J ends were trimmed by 5 bases and 3 bases, with 8 bases remaining between them. The CDR3 extends over 13 amino acids. Germline CDR1 and CDR2: MNHEY and SMNVEV (reference sequence). The CDR3: CASSPPRYNEQFF. The CDR3 DNA reads as TGTGCCAGCAGTCCCCCCCGCTACAATGAGCAGTTCTTC.

This clone was seen once. CDR3 amino acids: CASSVGGSGGLSEQFF. The CDR3 bases are TGTGCCAGCAGCGTAGGTGGGTCGGGAGGGCTCAGTGAGCAGTTCTTC. The gene calls are TRBV9 and TRBJ2-1; 8 bases map to TRBD2. Per the germline V gene, CDR1 is SGDLS and CDR2 is YYNGEE. This CDR3 is built from 16 residues. The V and J ends lost 0 bases and 9 bases, in that order; junction bases with no gene match: 11.

The chain couples TRBV2 to TRBJ2-7; D perhaps matches TRBD1 (5 bases). The CDR3 loop spans 19 amino acids. The V end lost 4 bases, the J end lost 0 bases, and 25 bases lay between the germline ends. Germline values: CDR1 SNHLY, CDR2 FYNNEI. The CDR3 region is CASSAMSQGLLSPSYEQYF. The CDR3 bases are TGTGCCAGCAGTGCTATGTCGCAGGGATTGCTTTCCCCCTCCTACGAGCAGTACTTC.

The J gene is TRBJ2-2, the V gene TRBV28; the D is unclear. Trimming cost V 3 bases and J 0 bases, with 11 bases left between them. This CDR3 has 16 amino acids. Germline CDR1 MDHEN, CDR2 SYDVKM. DNA for the CDR3: TGTGCCAGCAGTTTGGGCCTGGGCTCGAACACCGGGGAGCTGTTTTTT. Amino acid sequence: CASSLGLGSNTGELFF. Full variable domain (missing parts from reference TRBV28 and TRBJ2-2): DVKVTQSSRYLVKRTGEKVFLECVQDMDHENMFWYRQDPGLGLRLIYFSYDVKMKEKGDIPEGYSVSREKKERFSLILESASTNQTSMYLCASSLGLGSNTGELFFGEGSRLTVL.